This T cell receptor beta chain is drawn from a study of T cell repertoires in cytomegalovirus infection (dated by TCRdb to between 2019 and 2020). Broadly, across the study: Donor HLA type was relevant to the analysis, because carriage of CMV infection together with the matching HLA type was indicated by public TCR beta signatures. Findings and caveats that apply to the study as a whole: In the ex vivo response, HLA-C-restricted CMV-specific TCR beta clonotypes were dominant, and in two of eight donors the single most frequent clonotype came from this HLA-C-restricted group. In both this cohort and an independent cohort of 352 donors, the cumulative frequency of public TCR beta family members distinguished carriers of CMV infection plus the relevant HLA type.

The sequencer listed for this sample is Illumina HiSeq 1500. The raw public data were reprocessed by TCRdb itself: fastp quality trimming at Q25, MiXCR clonotype calling, in-frame beta chains only. Duplicate CDR3 protein sequences are folded into a single record with the most common DNA and genes. The sample yields about 180,000 distinct CDR3 sequences; 13% to 15% were counted once. 25% to 30% of the sample lies in the top ten. The CDR3 goes from the cysteine to the phenylalanine over 12 residues. Left in the record is the CDR3 DNA by itself, 36 bases read in frame from the first base. Cut back by 4 bases and 7 bases, the V and J ends lie 8 bases apart. Per the germline V gene, MDHEN is the CDR1 and SYDVKM is the CDR2. This clonotype was observed at least ten times. Which antigen it targets is not known. Nothing much larger sits one base from this clone, and base qualities are not available.

The chain is assembled from TRBV28 and TRBJ1-5, with the D gene too uncertain to name. The sequenced material came from PBMCs. The source of this sequence is a human donor in good health (CMV status not recorded). Some clones in this sample may be carry-over from other donors' samples. The CDR3 region reads CASSSRQQPQHF. DNA sequence: TGTGCCAGCAGTTCCAGACAACAGCCCCAGCATTTT.